What follows are 17 T cell receptor beta chains derived from one specimen sequenced in a study of CDR3 diversity in severe acne. TCRdb reprocessed the PCR reads with MiXCR, giving one entry per CDR3 protein. Here the sample spans 79,000 or so distinct CDR3 sequences, about half being singletons. The sample consisted of blood. These receptors were taken from a male donor with severe acne vulgaris.

The sample holds a few counts of this clonotype. CDR3 nucleotides: TGTGCCAGCAGTTCCGCGGACAGGGTAGAAGCTTTCTTT. It translates to CASSSADRVEAFF. This chain joins TRBV6-5 and TRBJ1-1; 8 nucleotides align to TRBD1. Germline CDR1 is MNHEY and CDR2 is SVGAGI. The ends lost 4 bases at V and 8 bases at J; junction bases unmatched: 6. The CDR3 totals 13 residues.

This clonotype was picked up many times. The chain has TRBV7-9 and TRBJ2-7; D uncertain. The CDR3 spans 16 residues. Germline values: CDR1 SEHNR, CDR2 FQNEAQ (reference sequence). Between the trimmed V and J ends, which lost 5 bases and 3 bases, there was a span of 20 bases. The CDR3: CASSPRSGTADYEQYF. In DNA form, the CDR3 reads TGTGCCAGCAGCCCCCGGTCGGGCACGGCCGACTACGAGCAGTACTTC.

The chain combines TRBV29-1 with TRBJ2-2; no definite D call. The length of the CDR3 is 12 residues. V was clipped by 0 bases and J by 8 bases, with 7 bases between them. CDR1 and CDR2 (germline): SQVTM, ANQGSEA. In DNA, the CDR3 is TGCAGCGTTGAAGATCTTATGGGGGAGCTGTTTTTT. Amino acid sequence: CSVEDLMGELFF.

J is TRBJ2-7 and V is TRBV9; 9 nucleotides match TRBD2. The trim removed 1 base at V and 10 bases at J, leaving 6 bases unmatched. The CDR3 is 13 amino acids. CDR1 is SGDLS and CDR2 is YYNGEE in the germline V gene. CDR3 region: CASSVLAGAEQYF. The CDR3 nucleotides are TGTGCCAGCAGCGTATTAGCGGGAGCCGAACAGTACTTC.

The rearrangement links TRBV12-3 or TRBV12-4 to TRBJ2-3; maybe TRBD2 (6 bases). The CDR3 contains 15 residues. V dropped 7 bases and J dropped 2 bases, with 16 bases sitting between them. Written as DNA, the CDR3 is TGTGCCAGCACCCTGACTAGTTCCGACACAGATACGCAGTATTTT. Its translation is CASTLTSSDTDTQYF.

This clonotype has ten or more counts. The chain has TRBV24-1 and TRBJ2-7; 9 nucleotides line up with TRBD1. The CDR3 consists of 14 residues. V trimming: 6 bases; J trimming: 4 bases; junction bases outside the gene matches: 6. Germline CDR1 reads KGHDR; CDR2 reads SFDVKD. CDR3 coding DNA: TGTGCCACCAGTACCGGGACAGGGCAGTACGAGCAGTACTTC. Amino acids: CATSTGTGQYEQYF.

This chain uses TRBV20-1 with TRBJ2-7; 7 bases line up with TRBD1. Germline-derived CDR1 and CDR2 are DFQATT and SNEGSKA (reference sequence). The CDR3 totals 12 residues. The CDR3 sequence is CSSGQTYYEQYF. The CDR3, as DNA: TGCAGCTCGGGACAGACTTACTACGAGCAGTACTTC.

To note about this clonotype: The germline gene is not matched at one end of the junction; a read error may be the cause. The chain combines TRBV20-1 with TRBJ2-1; the match to TRBD2 covers 7 bases. The CDR3 extends over 15 amino acids. CDR1 is DFQATT, CDR2 SNEGSKA, per germline (reference sequence). The CDR3 nucleotides read TGCAGTGCCGCCCCCGGGAGGTACTCCTACGATGAGCAGTTCTTC. Translated, it gives CSAAPGRYSYDEQFF.

A single count supports this clonotype. This chain joins TRBV11-2 and TRBJ1-6; D is undetermined. CDR1 is SGHAT, CDR2 FQNNGV, per germline. This CDR3 has 12 residues. Deletions cut 4 bases from V and 6 bases from J, with 4 bases between. Written as DNA, the CDR3 is TGTGCCAGCAGCTCTCGTAATTCACCCCTCCACTTT. This codes for CASSSRNSPLHF. Variable domain in full (rest from reference TRBV11-2 and TRBJ1-6): EAGVAQSPRYKIIEKRQSVAFWCNPISGHATLYWYQQILGQGPKLLIQFQNNGVVDDSQLPKDRFSAERLKGVDSTLKIQPAKLEDSAVYLCASSSRNSPLHFGNGTRLTVT.

This clonotype appeared a few times. The V and J genes are TRBV7-6 and TRBJ2-2; no clear D gene. Germline V gene lookup returns CDR1 SGHVS and CDR2 FNYEAQ. V dropped 4 bases and J dropped 0 bases, with 9 bases sitting between them. This CDR3 contains 15 residues. In nucleotides, the CDR3 is TGTGCCAGCAGCTCTCCGGTCCCGAACACCGGGGAGCTGTTTTTT. It specifies CASSSPVPNTGELFF.

The V and J genes are TRBV6-1 and TRBJ2-6; TRBD1 matches at 11 bases. The CDR3 is 15 residues long. J lost 11 bases, V lost 6 bases, and 9 bases had no gene match. CDR1 MNHNS and CDR2 SASEGT come from the germline V gene. CDR3 residues: CASRVGTGGSYVLTF. CDR3 bases: TGTGCCAGCAGGGTCGGGACAGGGGGTTCCTACGTCCTGACTTTC.

The V gene is TRBV2, the J gene TRBJ2-7; 9 nucleotides align to TRBD2. The CDR3 spans 15 residues. Unmatched junction bases numbered 9, after V lost 4 bases and J lost 5 bases. Per germline, CDR1 SNHLY and CDR2 FYNNEI. CDR3 DNA sequence: TGTGCCAGCAGTGGTGGCGGGAGGGCCTATGACGAGCAGTACTTC. It specifies CASSGGGRAYDEQYF.

The genes are TRBV2 and TRBJ2-2; a weak D match, TRBD2 (6 bases). V lost 7 bases and J lost 9, with 9 bases in between. This CDR3 comprises 11 residues. CDR1 and CDR2 from the germline V gene are SNHLY and FYNNEI. In DNA form, the CDR3 reads TGTGCCAGCAATGGCGGGAGGGAGCTGTTTTTT. It is translated as CASNGGRELFF.

This clonotype was counted ten times or more. The rearrangement joins TRBV7-6 to TRBJ2-1; D not resolved. V lost 1 base and J 2 bases, leaving 9 bases between the germline ends. The CDR3 has 15 amino acids. Looked up from germline, CDR1 is SGHVS and CDR2 is FNYEAQ. The CDR3 sequence is CASSLESLAYNEQFF. The CDR3 coding sequence is TGTGCCAGCAGCTTAGAATCCCTAGCCTACAATGAGCAGTTCTTC.

This chain uses TRBV13 with TRBJ2-5; no firm D call. CDR1 and CDR2 (germline): PRHDT, FYEKMQ (reference sequence). V was cut by 5 bases and J by 1 base, with 8 bases left in between. The CDR3 runs 13 residues. This chain's CDR3 is CASSQRIQETQYF. The CDR3 DNA reads TGTGCCAGCAGCCAGCGAATCCAAGAGACCCAGTACTTC.

For this clonotype: At one end the junction does not follow the germline gene, possibly because of a read error. V gene TRBV19 combines with J gene TRBJ1-5; D may be TRBD1 (5 bases). The CDR3 sequence is 14 residues long. From germline, CDR1 is LNHDA and CDR2 SQIVND (reference sequence). This chain's CDR3 is CASSLQGSSQPQHF. In DNA form, the CDR3 reads TGTGCCAGTAGTCTGCAGGGAAGCAGTCAGCCCCAGCATTTT.

The chain uses TRBV18 and TRBJ1-5; D uncertain. Trimming left V 0 bases short and J 9 bases short, with 15 bases between. This CDR3 is built from 15 residues. Germline CDR1 KGHSH, CDR2 LQKENI. CDR3 sequence: CASSPPGSQGPPQHF. The CDR3 DNA is TGTGCCAGCTCACCACCGGGAAGCCAAGGTCCGCCCCAGCATTTT. Full variable domain (outside the CDR3, taken from reference TRBV18 and TRBJ1-5): NAGVMQNPRHLVRRRGQEARLRCSPMKGHSHVYWYRQLPEEGLKFMVYLQKENIIDESGMPKERFSAEFPKEGPSILRIQQVVRGDSAAYFCASSPPGSQGPPQHFGDGTRLSIL.